The present entry profiles one TCR beta chain with its context. In the study's own analysis: Estimates of nucleated cell counts were drawn from the amplification of reference gene primers. Sequencing was performed with immunoSEQ multiplex PCR; in TCRdb, only in-frame clones are kept and a portion is missing. D and trimming were read from the DNA, whereas the V and J calls and clone size are those reported in that table. Of about 480,000 clones in the sample, around 89% were seen once. The data are from a study of blood T cell repertoires in COVID-19. Background on the study: Acute and convalescent COVID-19 samples came from the United States, Italy and Spain. PBMCs, B-cell-depleted T cells, or T cells provided the cDNA or gDNA that made up the material.

V lost 1 base and J 4 bases, leaving 14 bases between the germline ends. This CDR3 has 15 residues. Germline CDR1 MDHEN, CDR2 SYDVKM. V usage is TRBV28 and J usage is TRBJ2-7, with D possibly being TRBD1 (6 bases). Sequencing was performed on peripheral blood. This clonotype was obtained from a woman aged 30 to 39 with acute or convalescent COVID-19. The CDR3 sequence: CASSLSTTGKYEQYF. The CDR3 DNA is TGTGCCAGCAGTTTATCGACTACAGGGAAGTACGAGCAGTACTTC.